The 18 T cell receptor beta chains below come from one sample, sequenced in a study of T cell repertoires in cytomegalovirus infection. TCRdb analysed the reads with MiXCR anew, one entry per CDR3 protein. The sample lists some 250,000 distinct CDR3 sequences; over 8% were seen once. The source material was PBMCs. The source of these receptors is a human donor in good health (CMV status not recorded). Some clones in this sample may be carry-over from other donors' samples.

As for this clonotype: Given a much more abundant clone one base away, this may be a read error. The rearrangement links TRBV6-6 to TRBJ2-7; no firm D call. The germline V and J ends were trimmed by 2 bases and 0 bases, with 11 bases remaining between them. CDR3 size: 15 residues. The V gene's germline CDR1 is MNHNY and CDR2 SVGAGI (reference sequence). This chain's CDR3 is CASSYPPQNSYEQYF. CDR3 sequence (DNA): TGTGCCAGCAGTTACCCCCCGCAGAACTCCTACGAGCAGTACTTC.

This clonotype showed up many times. The CDR3, as DNA: TGTGCCAGCACCCCCGGGGGGACAGGGTCCTCCTACGAGCAGTACTTC. Encoded protein: CASTPGGTGSSYEQYF. J is TRBJ2-7 and V is TRBV6-6; TRBD1 aligns across 9 bases. Germline lookup yields CDR1 MNHNY and CDR2 SVGAGI (reference sequence). Germline trimming cut 7 bases from V and 0 bases from J; bases unmatched to any gene: 10. The CDR3 runs 16 residues.

The rearrangement links TRBV6-2 or TRBV6-3 to TRBJ1-4; possibly TRBD1 for D (5 bases). V dropped 2 bases and J dropped 10 bases, with 11 bases sitting between them. The CDR3 spans 13 residues. Germline V gene data show CDR1 as MNHEY and CDR2 as SVGEGT. The DNA for the CDR3 is TGTGCCAGCAGTTACGCAGGGAGGGGAAAACTGTTTTTT. Its translation: CASSYAGRGKLFF.

V and J are TRBV5-4 and TRBJ2-7, with a possible D match to TRBD2 (6 bases). CDR3 length: 11 amino acids. In germline, CDR1 is SGHNT, CDR2 YYREEE (reference sequence). V was clipped by 4 bases and J by 5 bases, with 7 bases between them. This CDR3 is CASSGGNEQYF. The CDR3 DNA reads as TGTGCCAGCAGCGGAGGGAACGAGCAGTACTTC. Combining the CDR3 with reference TRBV5-4 and TRBJ2-7 gives the whole variable domain ETGVTQSPTHLIKTRGQQVTLRCSSQSGHNTVSWYQQALGQGPQFIFQYYREEENGRGNFPPRFSGLQFPNYSSELNVNALELDDSALYLCASSGGNEQYFGPGTRLTVT.

Many counts were recorded for this clonotype. This chain uses TRBV28 with TRBJ2-2; the D gene is possibly TRBD1 (6 bases). The germline V gene has CDR1 MDHEN and CDR2 SYDVKM. Trimming removed 7 bases from V and 1 base from J, with 10 bases in between. The CDR3 totals 14 residues. The CDR3 reads CASTETGNTGELFF. DNA of the CDR3: TGTGCCAGCACGGAGACAGGGAACACCGGGGAGCTGTTTTTT.

Written as DNA, the CDR3 is TGTGCCAGTCGACTGGATCGGGGGGGGCGGTCACCCCTCCACTTT. Translated, it gives CASRLDRGGRSPLHF. The chain combines TRBV2 with TRBJ1-6, with D possibly TRBD1 on 6 matching bases. The CDR3 length is 15 residues. The germline V gene encodes CDR1 SNHLY and CDR2 FYNNEI. V gave up 9 bases and J gave up 10 bases, with 22 bases separating them. The whole variable domain, remainder taken from reference TRBV2 and TRBJ1-6, is EPEVTQTPSHQVTQMGQEVILRCVPISNHLYFYWYRQILGQKVEFLVSFYNNEISEKSEIFDDQFSVERPDGSNFTLKIRSTKLEDSAMYFCASRLDRGGRSPLHFGNGTRLTVT.

This clonotype was counted a few times. This rearrangement joins TRBV12-3 or TRBV12-4 to TRBJ1-4; weak D call: TRBD1 (5 bases). The length of the CDR3 is 15 residues. Trimming removed 6 bases at V and 6 bases at J, with 17 bases between. CDR3 DNA sequence: TGTGCCAGCAGCCCCCAGGGCAGAATGTATGAAAAACTGTTTTTT. Amino acid sequence: CASSPQGRMYEKLFF.

This CDR3 reads CASSFEDREGEKLFF. The CDR3 DNA follows: TGTGCCAGCAGCTTTGAGGACAGGGAGGGTGAAAAACTGTTTTTT. The J gene is TRBJ1-4, the V gene TRBV11-2; TRBD1 matches 8 bases. Per germline, CDR1 SGHAT and CDR2 FQNNGV. J was trimmed by 7 bases and V by 3 bases; bases with no gene match: 7. The length of the CDR3 is 15 residues.

Ten or more counts support this clonotype. V gene TRBV19 combines with J gene TRBJ1-1; 8 bases align to TRBD1. Germline CDR1 and CDR2: LNHDA and SQIVND (reference sequence). The CDR3 has 16 amino acids. After removal of 3 bases from V and 0 bases from J, the junction contained 6 bases not matched to a gene. This CDR3 is CASSIGQGLMNTEAFF. Here the CDR3 DNA reads TGTGCCAGTAGTATTGGACAGGGTCTCATGAACACTGAAGCTTTCTTT. Together with reference TRBV19 and TRBJ1-1, the CDR3 gives the full variable domain: DGGITQSPKYLFRKEGQNVTLSCEQNLNHDAMYWYRQDPGQGLRLIYYSQIVNDFQKGDIAEGYSVSREKKESFPLTVTSAQKNPTAFYLCASSIGQGLMNTEAFFGQGTRLTVV.

This clonotype was recorded many times. The rearrangement uses TRBV19 and TRBJ2-3, with TRBD2 matching 9 bases. With V trimmed by 6 bases and J by 6 bases, 7 bases remained unmatched. Germline V gene lookup returns CDR1 LNHDA and CDR2 SQIVND (reference sequence). CDR3 length: 14 residues. DNA for the CDR3: TGTGCCAGTAGCAGTAGCGGGAGTACGGATACGCAGTATTTT. Protein: CASSSSGSTDTQYF.

This clonotype was seen many times. This chain links TRBV7-2 with TRBJ1-5; D may be TRBD1 (5 bases). Germline assignment: CDR1 SGHTA and CDR2 FQGNSA. The CDR3 runs 11 residues. Trimming removed 0 bases at V and 15 bases at J, with 9 bases between. CDR3 nucleotide sequence: TGTGCCAGCAGCTTAGCGGGGGAAGGGCATTTT. Translated: CASSLAGEGHF.

The sample holds a few counts of this clonotype. The chain has TRBV11-3 and TRBJ1-3; D unresolved. From germline, CDR1 is SGHNT and CDR2 YENEEA. The length of the CDR3 is 13 residues. The V and J ends lost 6 bases and 0 bases respectively, with 6 bases between them. As DNA, the CDR3 is TGTGCCAGCAGAGCCAGCTCTGGAAACACCATATATTTT. Protein sequence: CASRASSGNTIYF.

Only a few counts were recorded for this clonotype. J is TRBJ1-5 and V is TRBV18, with TRBD1 as a possible D gene (6 bases). CDR1 is KGHSH and CDR2 is LQKENI in the germline V gene. The CDR3 spans 14 residues. V lost 2 bases to trimming and J lost 3 bases, with 8 bases between them. The CDR3 here is CASSPAGDNQPQHF. CDR3 nucleotide sequence: TGTGCCAGCTCACCAGCAGGGGACAATCAGCCCCAGCATTTT.

The CDR3 DNA is TGTGCCAGCAGCTTAGCAGGAGGCAGGGTCACTGAAGCTTTCTTT. It translates to CASSLAGGRVTEAFF. J is TRBJ1-1 and V is TRBV7-9; TRBD1 is a possible D gene (5 bases). The V gene's germline CDR1 is SEHNR and CDR2 FQNEAQ (reference sequence). The CDR3 covers 15 residues. The ends were cut back, 0 bases at V and 4 bases at J, with 12 bases in the middle.

Ten or more counts support this clonotype. Here the CDR3 DNA reads TGTGCCAGCAGCTTAGTCCCCCCGGGACAGATGTTTTCCCTCCACTTT. Translating it yields CASSLVPPGQMFSLHF. The chain uses TRBV7-2 and TRBJ1-6; 7 bases match TRBD1. The CDR3 spans 16 residues. CDR1 and CDR2 (germline): SGHTA, FQGNSA. V lost 1 base and J lost 14; bases outside the gene matches: 14.

This clonotype was detected only a few times. The chain is built from TRBV12-3 or TRBV12-4 and TRBJ1-3, with D tentatively TRBD1 (5 bases). V lost 4 bases and J lost 5, with 12 bases in between. The CDR3 is 14 residues long. The CDR3 is CASSSGVRRNTIYF. CDR3 bases: TGTGCCAGCAGTTCGGGGGTACGGCGAAACACCATATATTTT.

At least ten counts were recorded for this clonotype. The chain recombines TRBV7-2 with TRBJ2-3; a possible D gene is TRBD1 (6 bases). V shed 2 bases and J shed 6 bases, with 12 bases lying between them. CDR1 is SGHTA and CDR2 is FQGNSA in the germline V gene. The CDR3 covers 14 residues. Here the CDR3 reads CASSLPQGMDTQYF. CDR3 sequence (DNA): TGTGCCAGCAGCTTACCCCAGGGGATGGATACGCAGTATTTT.

The chain carries TRBV12-3 or TRBV12-4 and TRBJ2-1; tentatively, D is TRBD2 (5 bases). The CDR3 length is 14 residues. The V and J ends lost 6 bases and 10 bases respectively, with 19 bases between them. The CDR3 DNA reads TGTGCCAGCAGATATAGCGCTAGGCGCGTGGAGCAGTTCTTC. It encodes CASRYSARRVEQFF.